The 22 T cell receptor beta chains below all came from one sample that was sequenced in a study of T cell repertoires in cytomegalovirus infection. Their recognized antigens are unknown. TCRdb re-derived calls from the reads in MiXCR, one entry per CDR3 protein. The data show around 770,000 distinct CDR3 sequences, roughly 29% seen once. The sample in question was cultured CD8+ T cells from PBMCs, obtained from culture after CMV antigen stimulation. These TCRs come from a human donor in good health (CMV status not recorded). Some clones in this sample may be carry-over from other donors' samples.

There are many counts of this clonotype. V and J are TRBV4-3 and TRBJ1-2; D gene uncertain. The CDR3 consists of 12 residues. CDR1 LGHNA and CDR2 YSLEER come from the germline V gene. Trimming took 4 bases from V and 4 from J, leaving 7 bases between them. CDR3 amino acids: CASSLRGYGYTF. The CDR3 DNA reads TGCGCCAGCAGCCTTCGGGGCTATGGCTACACCTTC.

Only a few counts were recorded for this clonotype. The V gene is TRBV19, the J gene TRBJ2-1; weak D call: TRBD1 (8 bases). With 5 bases removed from V and 3 bases from J, the gap between germline ends came to 14 bases. This CDR3 has 15 residues. Germline loops: CDR1 LNHDA, CDR2 SQIVND (reference sequence). CDR3 sequence: CASSGGGQVYNEQFF. The CDR3 DNA reads TGTGCCAGTAGTGGGGGGGGACAGGTCTACAATGAGCAGTTCTTC.

The chain links TRBV27 to TRBJ2-3; TRBD2 matches at 7 bases. Trimming took 6 bases from V and 2 from J; bases not matched to a gene: 8. CDR3 length: 15 amino acids. Germline V gene sequence: CDR1 MNHEY, CDR2 SMNVEV (reference sequence). The DNA for the CDR3 is TGTGCCAGCAGCCCTCTGGCGGGAGTCACAGATACGCAGTATTTT. The encoded protein is CASSPLAGVTDTQYF.

V gene TRBV6-2 or TRBV6-3 combines with J gene TRBJ2-5, with no clear D. The germline V gene encodes CDR1 MNHEY and CDR2 SVGEGT. With 0 bases removed from V and 5 bases from J, the gap between germline ends came to 10 bases. This CDR3 is built from 14 residues. CDR3 sequence (DNA): TGTGCCAGCAGTTACTCGGGCTATTGGGAGACCCAGTACTTC. This encodes CASSYSGYWETQYF.

This clonotype was seen many times. V usage is TRBV20-1 and J usage is TRBJ1-6; the match to TRBD1 covers 8 bases. Trimming at V came to 0 bases and at J to 9 bases, leaving 10 bases not matched to a gene. Per germline, CDR1 DFQATT and CDR2 SNEGSKA (reference sequence). This CDR3 has 16 residues. CDR3: CSARDPPGGRGSPLHF. The CDR3 DNA reads TGCAGTGCTAGAGATCCCCCAGGGGGCAGAGGTTCACCCCTCCACTTT.

This clonotype was observed at least ten times. This rearrangement joins TRBV6-6 to TRBJ1-1; tentatively, D is TRBD1 (6 bases). The germline V gene encodes CDR1 MNHNY and CDR2 SVGAGI (reference sequence). V lost 7 bases to trimming and J lost 1 base, with 16 bases between them. The CDR3 has 15 amino acids. CDR3 protein: CASTSGWGPNTEAFF. CDR3 DNA sequence: TGTGCCAGCACTTCCGGGTGGGGGCCGAACACTGAAGCTTTCTTT.

A few counts support this clonotype. The chain uses TRBV19 and TRBJ2-1, with 8 bases that match TRBD1. Germline-derived CDR1 and CDR2 are LNHDA and SQIVND (reference sequence). The CDR3 loop spans 16 amino acids. The V gene end was trimmed by 6 bases and the J gene end by 2 bases; junction bases not matched to a gene: 9. The CDR3 sequence: CASSLGTGFTYNEQFF. The CDR3 coding sequence is TGTGCCAGTAGCCTCGGGACAGGTTTCACCTACAATGAGCAGTTCTTC.

The CDR3 region is CASSPSRMGGGETQYF. CDR3 coding DNA: TGCGCCAGCAGCCCAAGTCGAATGGGGGGTGGAGAGACCCAGTACTTC. V usage is TRBV4-3 and J usage is TRBJ2-5; the D gene is possibly TRBD2 (6 bases). The germline V and J ends were trimmed by 4 bases and 4 bases, with 19 bases remaining between them. The CDR3 covers 16 residues. Germline V gives CDR1 LGHNA, CDR2 YSLEER.

This chain uses TRBV9 with TRBJ2-3; 9 nucleotides align to TRBD2. J lost 6 bases, V lost 0 bases, and 8 bases had no gene match. This CDR3 spans 16 amino acids. Germline V gene data show CDR1 as SGDLS and CDR2 as YYNGEE. CDR3 coding DNA: TGTGCCAGCAGCGTAGCCAAGACTAGCGGCGCTGATACGCAGTATTTT. It encodes CASSVAKTSGADTQYF.

This rearrangement joins TRBV7-9 to TRBJ2-5, with D unclear. CDR3 length: 14 amino acids. CDR1 is SEHNR and CDR2 is FQNEAQ in the germline V gene (reference sequence). The germline V and J ends were trimmed by 6 bases and 2 bases, with 13 bases remaining between them. The CDR3 loop is CASSKTAEQETQYF. CDR3 nucleotides: TGTGCCAGCAGTAAGACGGCAGAGCAAGAGACCCAGTACTTC.

There are many counts of this clonotype. The chain uses TRBV27 and TRBJ1-5; TRBD1 might be the D (5 bases). Trimming pared 2 bases from V and 2 bases from J, leaving 16 bases between. The germline V gene has CDR1 MNHEY and CDR2 SMNVEV (reference sequence). The CDR3 runs 17 residues. The CDR3 nucleotides are TGTGCCAGCAGTTTAGGGACGTCCCCGAGGGGCAATCAGCCCCAGCATTTT. Encoded protein: CASSLGTSPRGNQPQHF.

This clonotype occurred a few times. The chain combines TRBV2 with TRBJ1-4; 7 nucleotides line up with TRBD1. Trimming cost V 8 bases and J 8 bases; bases outside gene matches: 5. Germline V lookup: CDR1 SNHLY, CDR2 FYNNEI. The CDR3 sequence is 12 residues long. The CDR3 here is CASRDRREKLFF. The CDR3 DNA reads as TGTGCCAGCCGGGACAGACGCGAAAAACTGTTTTTT.

This clonotype has at least ten counts. The V and J genes are TRBV7-2 and TRBJ2-3, with unresolved D. Germline CDR1 SGHTA, CDR2 FQGNSA. The V and J ends lost 3 bases and 6 bases respectively, with 13 bases between them. This CDR3 region has 14 residues. CDR3 coding DNA: TGTGCCAGCAGCTTCTCCCGACCCACGGATACGCAGTATTTT. Translation: CASSFSRPTDTQYF.

This clonotype is judged medium-sized. V and J are TRBV7-2 and TRBJ2-3; perhaps TRBD1 as D (5 bases). From germline, CDR1 is SGHTA and CDR2 FQGNSA. V was clipped by 2 bases and J by 2 bases, with 11 bases between them. The CDR3 consists of 15 residues. Here the CDR3 DNA reads TGTGCCAGCAGCTTACGTAGGGGTGCCACAGATACGCAGTATTTT. Translation: CASSLRRGATDTQYF.

This clonotype was counted ten times or more. This chain joins TRBV6-1 and TRBJ1-5; D gene unclear. The germline V gene has CDR1 MNHNS and CDR2 SASEGT. This CDR3 comprises 11 residues. Trimming removed 1 base from V and 7 bases from J, with 2 bases in between. CDR3 nucleotides: TGTGCCAGCAGTGAAGTCCAGCCCCAGCATTTT. Its protein is CASSEVQPQHF.

This rearrangement joins TRBV7-9 to TRBJ2-1; 8 bases match TRBD1. This CDR3 is 13 amino acids long. With V trimmed by 5 bases and J by 6 bases, 3 bases remained unmatched. Germline V gene sequence: CDR1 SEHNR, CDR2 FQNEAQ (reference sequence). The CDR3 sequence is CASSRTGFNEQFF. The DNA for the CDR3 is TGTGCCAGCAGCAGGACAGGGTTCAATGAGCAGTTCTTC.

This clonotype was observed a few times. This chain connects TRBV28 to TRBJ1-1; the D is unclear. The CDR3 contains 15 residues. In germline, CDR1 is MDHEN, CDR2 SYDVKM. V was clipped by 2 bases and J by 6 bases, with 16 bases between them. CDR3 nucleotide sequence: TGTGCCAGCAGTTTAACATCTTTAGCGTCCGCTGAAGCTTTCTTT. Translated: CASSLTSLASAEAFF.

This sequence joins TRBV28 and TRBJ2-1, with 8 bases aligning to TRBD1. Trimming removed 8 bases from V and 2 bases from J; junction bases left unmatched: 8. Looked up from germline, CDR1 is MDHEN and CDR2 is SYDVKM. CDR3 size: 15 residues. CDR3 amino acids: CASEGGQAPYNEQFF. As DNA, the CDR3 is TGTGCCAGCGAGGGGGGACAGGCGCCCTACAATGAGCAGTTCTTC.

The chain links TRBV7-6 to TRBJ2-5; a weak D match, TRBD2 (6 bases). V lost 3 bases and J lost 3, with 14 bases in between. The germline V gene has CDR1 SGHVS and CDR2 FNYEAQ. CDR3 size: 15 residues. The CDR3 sequence is CASSFFRETEETQYF. The CDR3 coding sequence is TGTGCCAGCAGCTTCTTCCGGGAGACCGAAGAGACCCAGTACTTC.

The chain uses TRBV5-1 and TRBJ2-1; 14 bases line up with TRBD2. Germline V gene lookup returns CDR1 SGHRS and CDR2 YFSETQ. V was pared by 4 bases and J by 8 bases, with 5 bases of the junction left unmatched. The CDR3 has 15 amino acids. CDR3 region: CASSAGTSGGYEQFF. The CDR3 DNA is TGCGCCAGCAGCGCCGGGACTAGCGGGGGTTATGAGCAGTTCTTC.

The rearrangement uses TRBV27 and TRBJ2-1; D remains ambiguous. Trimming stripped 6 bases from V and 7 bases from J, with 13 bases between. Germline assignment: CDR1 MNHEY and CDR2 SMNVEV (reference sequence). CDR3 length: 13 residues. Here the CDR3 reads CASSLTAWNEQFF. The CDR3, as DNA: TGTGCCAGCAGCCTGACTGCCTGGAATGAGCAGTTCTTC.

This chain links TRBV6-2 or TRBV6-3 with TRBJ2-1; possible D gene TRBD1, 6 bases. V was cut by 5 bases and J by 6 bases, with 17 bases left in between. CDR1 MNHEY and CDR2 SVGEGT come from the germline V gene. This CDR3 is built from 15 residues. CDR3 in amino acids: CASSPGQFPPNEQFF. In DNA, the CDR3 is TGTGCCAGCAGTCCTGGACAGTTTCCCCCCAATGAGCAGTTCTTC.